This T cell receptor (beta chain) was sequenced for a study of cytomegalovirus exposure and HLA in healthy donors. General study results and limits: Data from an earlier analysis indicated that most TCR beta V segments were productive either about 90% or about 30% of the time.

This PCR relied on a set of 60 Vbeta primers and 13 Jbeta primers. The repertoire was sequenced with immunoSEQ multiplex PCR; TCRdb's copy has only in-frame clones and lacks some. The table has about 140,000 clones, about 78% seen once. Turning to this clone: Its antigen is undetermined.

V shed 0 bases, J shed 3 bases, and the junction held 10 bases outside the gene matches. CDR1 and CDR2 (germline): SGHTA, FQGNSA. The CDR3 is 18 residues long. The clonotype was recovered from a man between 18 and 35 years old in good health and CMV-seronegative. Sequencing input: PBMCs. V gene TRBV7-2 combines with J gene TRBJ2-3; 9 nucleotides match TRBD2. The CDR3 nucleotides read TGTGCCAGCAGCTTAGCGAGGTCGCTAGCGGGGAGAACAGATACGCAGTATTTT. Its translation: CASSLARSLAGRTDTQYF.